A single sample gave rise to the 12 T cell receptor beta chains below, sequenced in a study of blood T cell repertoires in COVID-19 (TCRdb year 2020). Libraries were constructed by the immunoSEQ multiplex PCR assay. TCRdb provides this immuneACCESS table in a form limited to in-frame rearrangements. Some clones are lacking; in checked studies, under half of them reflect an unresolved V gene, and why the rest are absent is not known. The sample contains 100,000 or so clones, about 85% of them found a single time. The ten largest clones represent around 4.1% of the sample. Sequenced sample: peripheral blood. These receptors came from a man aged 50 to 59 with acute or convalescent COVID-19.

The CDR3 region has the DNA TGCGCCAGCAGTGAGTATGTCTCAACGGCGGCCTACGAGCAGTACTTC. Translating gives CASSEYVSTAAYEQYF. This chain uses TRBV10-1 with TRBJ2-7; D unresolved. The CDR3 length is 16 residues. V was clipped by 1 base and J by 2 bases, with 15 bases between them. Germline assignment: CDR1 WNHNN and CDR2 SYGVQD (reference sequence).

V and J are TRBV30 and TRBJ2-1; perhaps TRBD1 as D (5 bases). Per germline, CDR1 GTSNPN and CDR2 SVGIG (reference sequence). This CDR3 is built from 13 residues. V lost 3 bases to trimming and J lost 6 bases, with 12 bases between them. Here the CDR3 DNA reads TGTGCCTGGAGAGGGGTGGACCCCAATGAGCAGTTCTTC. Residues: CAWRGVDPNEQFF.

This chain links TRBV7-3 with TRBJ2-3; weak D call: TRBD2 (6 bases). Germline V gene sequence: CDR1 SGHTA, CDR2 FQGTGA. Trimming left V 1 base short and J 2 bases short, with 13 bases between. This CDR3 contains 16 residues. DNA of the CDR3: TGTGCCAGCAGCTTAATCGGCGGGGCGGCCACAGATACGCAGTATTTT. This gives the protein CASSLIGGAATDTQYF. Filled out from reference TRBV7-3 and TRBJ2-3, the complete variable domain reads GAGVSQTPSNKVTEKGKYVELRCDPISGHTALYWYRQSLGQGPEFLIYFQGTGAADDSGLPNDRFFAVRPEGSVSTLKIQRTERGDSAVYLCASSLIGGAATDTQYFGPGTRLTVL.

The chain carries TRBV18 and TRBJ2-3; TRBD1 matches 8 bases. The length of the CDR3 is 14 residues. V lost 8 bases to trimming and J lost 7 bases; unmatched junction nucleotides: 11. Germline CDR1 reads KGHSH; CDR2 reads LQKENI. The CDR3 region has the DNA TGTGCCAGCCGAATACAGGGGGTGATACATACGCAGTATTTT. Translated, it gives CASRIQGVIHTQYF.

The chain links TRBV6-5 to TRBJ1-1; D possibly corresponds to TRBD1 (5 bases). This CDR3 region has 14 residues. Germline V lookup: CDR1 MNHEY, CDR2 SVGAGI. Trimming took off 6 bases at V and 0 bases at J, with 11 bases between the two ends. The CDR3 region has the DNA TGTGCCAGCAGAAGGGACTTTATGAACACTGAAGCTTTCTTT. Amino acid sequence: CASRRDFMNTEAFF.

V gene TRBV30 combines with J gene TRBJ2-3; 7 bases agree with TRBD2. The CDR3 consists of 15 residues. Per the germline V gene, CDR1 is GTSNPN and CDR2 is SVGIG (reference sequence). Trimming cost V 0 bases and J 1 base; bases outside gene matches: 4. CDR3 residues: CAWSVQSGGTDTQYF. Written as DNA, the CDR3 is TGTGCCTGGAGTGTACAAAGCGGGGGCACAGATACGCAGTATTTT.

CDR3 residues: CASSLDRDYGYTF. CDR3 nucleotides: TGTGCCAGCAGCTTAGACAGGGACTATGGCTACACCTTC. J is TRBJ1-2 and V is TRBV11-2, with D perhaps matching TRBD1 (5 bases). V lost 0 bases, J lost 3 bases, and 5 bases lay in between. The CDR3 has 13 amino acids. The germline V gene has CDR1 SGHAT and CDR2 FQNNGV.

The CDR3 DNA reads TGCGCCAGCAGCTTGGTTGCGGCGAGCTCCTACAATGAGCAGTTCTTC. Translation: CASSLVAASSYNEQFF. The chain carries TRBV5-1 and TRBJ2-1; unclear D gene. CDR3 size: 16 residues. V was clipped by 0 bases and J by 0 bases, with 10 bases between them. In germline, CDR1 is SGHRS, CDR2 YFSETQ. Full variable domain (outside the CDR3, taken from reference TRBV5-1 and TRBJ2-1): KAGVTQTPRYLIKTRGQQVTLSCSPISGHRSVSWYQQTPGQGLQFLFEYFSETQRNKGNFPGRFSGRQFSNSRSEMNVSTLELGDSALYLCASSLVAASSYNEQFFGPGTRLTVL.

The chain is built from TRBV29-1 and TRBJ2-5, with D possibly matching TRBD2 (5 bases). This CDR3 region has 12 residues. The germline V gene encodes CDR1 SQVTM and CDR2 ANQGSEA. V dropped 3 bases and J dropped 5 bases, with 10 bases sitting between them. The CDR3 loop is CSVEPGDETQYF. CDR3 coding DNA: TGCAGCGTTGAGCCCGGGGATGAGACCCAGTACTTC.

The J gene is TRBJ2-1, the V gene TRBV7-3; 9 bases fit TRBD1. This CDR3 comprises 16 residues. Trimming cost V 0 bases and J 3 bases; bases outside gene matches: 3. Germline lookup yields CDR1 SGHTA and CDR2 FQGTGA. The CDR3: CASSLTRDRVYNEQFF. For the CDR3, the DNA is TGTGCCAGCAGCTTAACCCGGGACAGGGTCTACAATGAGCAGTTCTTC.

CDR3 protein: CASSLADFTDTQYF. The CDR3 region has the DNA TGTGCCAGCAGCCTAGCGGACTTCACAGATACGCAGTATTTT. V usage is TRBV6-1 and J usage is TRBJ2-3; 7 bases agree with TRBD2. The V and J ends lost 6 bases and 2 bases, in that order; junction bases with no gene match: 5. The CDR3 loop spans 14 amino acids. CDR1 and CDR2 (germline): MNHNS, SASEGT.

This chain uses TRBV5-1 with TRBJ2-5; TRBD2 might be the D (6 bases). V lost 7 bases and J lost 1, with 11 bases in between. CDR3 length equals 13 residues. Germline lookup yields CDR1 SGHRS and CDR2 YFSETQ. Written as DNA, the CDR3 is TGCGCCAGCGGGGCGGGAATCCAAGAGACCCAGTACTTC. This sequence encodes CASGAGIQETQYF.